The 15 T cell receptor beta chains below come from one sample, sequenced in a study of STAT5B mutations in CD4+ large granular lymphocyte leukemia. This table comes from immunoSEQ multiplex PCR, and its TCRdb copy is limited to in-frame clones, with some not included. The top ten hold 0.3% to 0.4% of the sample, which has tens of thousands of clones, 84% seen once. Sequenced: CD4+ T cells from blood buffy coats. Every receptor here comes from a human donor in good health.

The chain recombines TRBV11-3 with TRBJ2-1, with D perhaps given as TRBD1 or TRBD2 (5 bases each). The CDR3 loop spans 15 amino acids. V lost 1 base and J 9 bases, leaving 16 bases between the germline ends. Germline CDR1 and CDR2: SGHNT and YENEEA. This CDR3 reads CASSLVGANRGEQFF. The CDR3 DNA reads as TGTGCCAGCAGCTTAGTTGGGGCCAACCGGGGTGAGCAGTTCTTC.

The V call is TRBV18, the J call TRBJ2-3; no definite D call. Germline V lookup: CDR1 KGHSH, CDR2 LQKENI. V dropped 1 base and J dropped 3 bases, with 5 bases sitting between them. This CDR3 is 13 amino acids long. In DNA form, the CDR3 reads TGTGCCAGCTCACCACGAGTAACAGATACGCAGTATTTT. It yields the protein CASSPRVTDTQYF.

This clone was counted a single time. The V call is TRBV19, the J call TRBJ2-7, with D perhaps being TRBD1 or TRBD2 (5 bases each). Germline values: CDR1 LNHDA, CDR2 SQIVND (reference sequence). There are 11 residues in the CDR3. V was shortened by 3 bases and J by 7 bases, with 7 bases between the two germline ends. In nucleotides, the CDR3 is TGTGCCAGTAGTATTGAGGGGGAGCAGTACTTC. Its translation: CASSIEGEQYF.

This sequence joins TRBV6-6 and TRBJ1-1; D remains unclear. V gave up 4 bases and J gave up 1 base, with 10 bases separating them. Germline V gene lookup returns CDR1 MNHNY and CDR2 SVGAGI (reference sequence). The CDR3 consists of 14 residues. DNA of the CDR3: TGTGCCAGCAGTTCTTACGCAACGAACACTGAAGCTTTCTTT. Its translation: CASSSYATNTEAFF.

CDR3 sequence reads: CSVVIGGTSARYNEQFF. CDR3 DNA sequence: TGCAGCGTTGTTATCGGCGGGACTAGCGCGCGCTACAATGAGCAGTTCTTC. This sequence joins TRBV29-1 and TRBJ2-1, with 10 positions matching TRBD2. The CDR3 has 17 residues. The germline V gene has CDR1 SQVTM and CDR2 ANQGSEA. The V gene end was trimmed by 4 bases and the J gene end by 3 bases; junction bases not matched to a gene: 12.

The V gene is TRBV6-5, the J gene TRBJ1-2; 7 positions match TRBD1. Germline CDR1 and CDR2: MNHEY and SVGAGI. The junction had 10 bases not matched to a gene; V was cut back by 5 bases and J by 4 bases. The CDR3 is 15 residues long. This CDR3 is CASSTARRGPYGYTF. The CDR3, as DNA: TGTGCCAGCAGTACGGCACGGAGGGGGCCCTATGGCTACACCTTC.

V gene TRBV4-1 combines with J gene TRBJ2-7; a weak D match, TRBD2 (5 bases). The CDR3 totals 14 residues. V dropped 4 bases and J dropped 6 bases, with 16 bases sitting between them. Germline V gene data show CDR1 as MGHRA and CDR2 as YSYEKL. DNA for the CDR3: TGCGCCAGCAGCCCCCTGACGGGGTCAGGCGAGCAGTACTTC. It encodes CASSPLTGSGEQYF.

The V and J genes are TRBV6-6 and TRBJ2-1; D not resolved. Germline V lookup: CDR1 MNHNY, CDR2 SVGAGI (reference sequence). The CDR3 consists of 13 residues. V lost 6 bases, J lost 8 bases, and 14 bases lay in between. The CDR3 reads CASRSPPGYEQFF. In DNA form, the CDR3 reads TGTGCCAGCAGATCCCCTCCCGGCTATGAGCAGTTCTTC.

The rearrangement uses TRBV4-1 and TRBJ2-1; D may be TRBD2 (6 bases). V lost 4 bases and J lost 9, with 16 bases in between. Germline assignment: CDR1 MGHRA and CDR2 YSYEKL. The CDR3 extends over 14 amino acids. CDR3 DNA sequence: TGCGCCAGCAGCCGCTCTACGACTAGTACTGAGCAGTTCTTC. Protein sequence: CASSRSTTSTEQFF.

V is TRBV11-2 and J is TRBJ2-1; no firm D call. CDR1 SGHAT and CDR2 FQNNGV come from the germline V gene. V was trimmed by 0 bases and J by 10 bases, leaving 13 bases between them. The CDR3 has 14 residues. The CDR3 DNA follows: TGTGCCAGCAGCTTAGATCGCTTGGTGAAGGAGCAGTTCTTC. As protein: CASSLDRLVKEQFF.

CDR3 sequence: CASSSGQGGNQPQHF. The CDR3 region has the DNA TGCGCCAGCAGCTCAGGACAGGGAGGCAATCAGCCCCAGCATTTT. The chain recombines TRBV5-1 with TRBJ1-5; 8 bases match TRBD1. Germline assignment: CDR1 SGHRS and CDR2 YFSETQ. J gave up 2 bases and V 3 bases, and 4 bases lay outside the gene matches. The CDR3 runs 15 residues.

The CDR3 is CSVVGSGFTYNEQFF. The CDR3 DNA sequence: TGCAGCGTTGTAGGATCCGGATTTACCTACAATGAGCAGTTCTTC. This rearrangement joins TRBV29-1 to TRBJ2-1; D uncertain. This CDR3 is 15 amino acids long. Germline V gene lookup returns CDR1 SQVTM and CDR2 ANQGSEA. V lost 4 bases and J 2 bases, leaving 15 bases between the germline ends.

This rearrangement joins TRBV11-2 to TRBJ2-1; 7 bases are a match to TRBD2. CDR3 length equals 15 residues. J was trimmed by 0 bases and V by 6 bases; bases with no gene match: 5. The germline gives CDR1 SGHAT, CDR2 FQNNGV. The CDR3 spells CASSILAGSYNEQFF. The CDR3 DNA sequence: TGTGCCAGCAGTATCTTAGCGGGCTCCTACAATGAGCAGTTCTTC.

The CDR3 loop reads CASSELRGMDGYTF. In DNA, the CDR3 is TGTGCCAGCAGTGAATTAAGGGGAATGGATGGCTACACCTTC. V usage is TRBV6-1 and J usage is TRBJ1-2; TRBD1 might be the D (5 bases). V lost 2 bases, J lost 6 bases, and 13 bases lay in between. Germline V gene sequence: CDR1 MNHNS, CDR2 SASEGT. The CDR3 is made up of 14 amino acids.

The rearrangement uses TRBV11-3 and TRBJ2-7, with TRBD1 identical over 7 bases. From germline, CDR1 is SGHNT and CDR2 YENEEA. The CDR3 contains 15 residues. The V gene end was trimmed by 5 bases and the J gene end by 2 bases; junction bases not matched to a gene: 9. In nucleotides, the CDR3 is TGTGCCAGCAGCCAAGGGGGCGGGCCTGCCTACGAGCAGTACTTC. Translated, it gives CASSQGGGPAYEQYF.